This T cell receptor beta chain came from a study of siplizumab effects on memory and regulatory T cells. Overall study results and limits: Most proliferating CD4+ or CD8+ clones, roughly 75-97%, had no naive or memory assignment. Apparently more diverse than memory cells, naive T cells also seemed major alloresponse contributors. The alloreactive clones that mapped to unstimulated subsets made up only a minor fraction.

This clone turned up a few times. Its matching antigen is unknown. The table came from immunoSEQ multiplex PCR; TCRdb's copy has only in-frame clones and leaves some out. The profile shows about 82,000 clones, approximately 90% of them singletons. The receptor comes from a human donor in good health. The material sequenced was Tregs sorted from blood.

The CDR3 region is CASSQDYRDGYTF. As DNA, the CDR3 is TGTGCCAGCAGCCAAGATTACAGGGATGGCTACACCTTC. The chain carries TRBV4-2 and TRBJ1-2; tentatively, D is TRBD1 (6 bases). V was shortened by 0 bases and J by 6 bases, with 8 bases between the two germline ends. The length of the CDR3 is 13 residues. Germline V gene sequence: CDR1 LGHNA, CDR2 YNFKEQ.